A selection of T cell receptor beta chains follows, all from one sample in a study of blood T cell repertoires in COVID-19. Sequencing used immunoSEQ multiplex PCR; TCRdb keeps in-frame clones, though not all of them. The sample carries some 530,000 clones, about 88% recorded once. Sequencing used PBMCs or T cells enriched from blood (not recorded which). The source of these receptors is a woman between 55 and 75 years old who had recovered from COVID-19. CDR3s include the opening cysteine and the closing phenylalanine or tryptophan. Fields, in order: J gene, V gene, clone size, D gene, CDR3 DNA, CDR3 protein. D genes are given only for firm matches. Expanded clones are given a class, and other clones once, few, many or no size at all.

>TRBJ1-5|TRBV7-6|.|.
TGTGCCAGCAGCTCCTCCGGAGGCTTAAATCAGCCCCAGCATTTT
CASSSSGGLNQPQHF
>TRBJ1-4|TRBV3-1/TRBV3-2|few|.
TGTGCCAGCAGCCAAGCAGGGCGAAAACTGTTTTTT
CASSQAGRKLFF
>TRBJ2-3|TRBV10-2|.|TRBD1
TGCGCCAGCAGCAGGGACAGGGTACCAGATACGCAGTATTTT
CASSRDRVPDTQYF
>TRBJ1-5|TRBV19|.|.
TGTGCCAGTAGTATAGTTCGAGACTCGGATCAGCCCCAGCATTTT
CASSIVRDSDQPQHF
>TRBJ2-3|TRBV7-8|.|.
TGTGCCAGCAGCCCCGAGGGTGTAGATACGCAGTATTTT
CASSPEGVDTQYF
>TRBJ2-1|TRBV15|.|.
TGTGCCACCAGCAGAGTCGCGACAGTTGGGGACAATGAGCAGTTCTTC
CATSRVATVGDNEQFF
>TRBJ2-2|TRBV18|.|TRBD1
TGTGCCAGCTCACCACGGCAGGGGGACACCGGGGAGCTGTTTTTT
CASSPRQGDTGELFF
>TRBJ2-5|TRBV12-5|.|TRBD1
TGTGCTAGTGCCAAACCGACAGGGGGGTACCAAGAGACCCAGTACTTC
CASAKPTGGYQETQYF
>TRBJ1-6|TRBV27|.|TRBD1
TGTGCCAGCAGTTTATTACCGGGACAGGGGGGTTCACCCCTCCACTTT
CASSLLPGQGGSPLHF
>TRBJ1-5|TRBV5-1|.|.
TGCGCCAGCAGGGAGCCGCCGATGGGCAATCAGCCCCAGCATTTT
CASREPPMGNQPQHF
>TRBJ2-3|TRBV11-2|once|TRBD2
TGTGCCAGCAGCTTAGTGCGGGGGGCCCCGACAGATACGCAGTATTTT
CASSLVRGAPTDTQYF
>TRBJ2-3|TRBV4-2|.|.
TGTGCCAGCAGCCAAGACTTAGGAGGGGGCACAGATACGCAGTATTTT
CASSQDLGGGTDTQYF
>TRBJ2-3|TRBV24-1|.|TRBD1
TGTGCCACCAGTGATTTGTTGGACAGGGGACCAGATACGCAGTATTTT
CATSDLLDRGPDTQYF
>TRBJ2-6|TRBV5-1|.|TRBD1
TGCGCCAGCAGCTTACAGGGGGTTGGGGCCAACGTCCTGACTTTC
CASSLQGVGANVLTF
>TRBJ2-2|TRBV12-5|.|.
TGTGCTAGTGGGGCCGACAGGAAGAGCGGGGAGCTGTTTTTT
CASGADRKSGELFF
>TRBJ2-4|TRBV19|.|.
TGTGCCAGTAGTCCTATACAGGGTGACAAAAACATTCAGTACTTC
CASSPIQGDKNIQYF
>TRBJ1-1|TRBV7-9|.|.
TGTGCCAGCAGCTTAGAAGGGGCGGTTGGAACTGAAGCTTTCTTT
CASSLEGAVGTEAFF
>TRBJ2-2|TRBV19|.|TRBD1
TGTGCCAGTAGTATATCAGGGACAGCGATAAACACCGGGGAGCTGTTTTTT
CASSISGTAINTGELFF
>TRBJ1-2|TRBV2|.|TRBD1
TGTGCCAGCAGCTTTACAGGGGACTATGGCTACACCTTC
CASSFTGDYGYTF
>TRBJ1-5|TRBV7-8|.|TRBD1
TGTGCCATCGCGACAGGGAGCAATCAGCCCCAGCATTTT
CAIATGSNQPQHF
>TRBJ2-2|TRBV6-5|.|TRBD1
TGTGCCAGCAAACGGACAGGGGGCAGGGGCGGGGAGCTGTTTTTT
CASKRTGGRGGELFF
>TRBJ2-6|TRBV19|.|.
TGTGCCAGTAGTTCTCCGTCGGGGGTCTCTGGGGCCAACGTCCTGACTTTC
CASSSPSGVSGANVLTF
>TRBJ2-5|TRBV3-1/TRBV3-2|.|.
TGTGCCAGCAGCCCTGGACAAGGGTACCAAGAGACCCAGTACTTC
CASSPGQGYQETQYF
>TRBJ2-5|TRBV6-4|.|TRBD1
TGTGCCAGCACCGACAGAGGACAGGGATACTACGCGCAAGAGACCCAGTACTTC
CASTDRGQGYYAQETQYF
>TRBJ2-1|TRBV12-3/TRBV12-4|.|.
TGTGCCAGCAGTTCCTCTAGTCTCAATGAGCAGTTCTTC
CASSSSSLNEQFF
>TRBJ2-3|TRBV9|once|TRBD2
TGTGCCAGCGCCGGGGGGGGCCTTAGCCGACCTGATACGCAGTATTTT
CASAGGGLSRPDTQYF
>TRBJ1-6|TRBV9|.|.
TGTGCCAGCAGCCCTTGGACAGTGAATTCACCCCTCCACTTT
CASSPWTVNSPLHF
>TRBJ1-1|TRBV5-1|.|TRBD1
TGCGCCAGCAGCTTGATGGGACAGGGATTATCATTGGGCACTGAAGCTTTCTTT
CASSLMGQGLSLGTEAFF
>TRBJ1-2|TRBV11-3|once|.
TGTGCCAGCAGCCGAAAACTTACAGGGTCAGTGGACTATGGCTACACCTTC
CASSRKLTGSVDYGYTF
>TRBJ1-2|TRBV14|.|.
TGTGCCAGCAGCCATGAGGTTTACTATGGCTACACCTTC
CASSHEVYYGYTF
>TRBJ1-5|TRBV7-9|.|TRBD1
TGTGCCAGCAGCTTAGGGACAGGGGGCCTGTGGCGTCAGCCCCAGCATTTT
CASSLGTGGLWRQPQHF
>TRBJ1-4|TRBV4-2|.|.
TGTGCCAGCAGCCAAGGAGACACTGCAACTAATGAAAAACTGTTTTTT
CASSQGDTATNEKLFF
>TRBJ2-5|TRBV5-1|.|TRBD2
TGCGCCAGCAGCTTGGAGGGCGGGAGGGGAGAGACCCAGTACTTC
CASSLEGGRGETQYF
>TRBJ2-2|TRBV3-1/TRBV3-2|.|.
TGTGCCAGCAGCGTCCGTCTGACCGGGGAGCTGTTTTTT
CASSVRLTGELFF
>TRBJ1-1|TRBV5-4|.|TRBD1
TGTGCCAGCAGCTTGGGAAGCCCAACAGGGGAAGGAACTGAAGCTTTCTTT
CASSLGSPTGEGTEAFF